These 15 T cell receptor beta chains originate from one sample sequenced in a study of blood T cell repertoires in COVID-19 (TCRdb year 2020). Receptor amplification or capture employed the immunoSEQ multiplex PCR assay. TCRdb re-hosts the immuneACCESS table, in-frame sequences only. Its copies lack some clones; in the studies checked, an unresolved V gene accounts for under half of them, and the cause for the rest is not known. For this sample there are roughly 110,000 clones; roughly two thirds appear just once. The ten biggest clones cover roughly 0.9% of the sample. The sample consisted of peripheral blood. The receptor set was obtained from a human donor with acute or convalescent COVID-19. The donor label of this sample is uncertain.

The gene calls are TRBV19 and TRBJ1-6; D possibly corresponds to TRBD1 (6 bases). Germline CDR1 reads LNHDA; CDR2 reads SQIVND (reference sequence). The germline V and J ends were trimmed by 6 bases and 10 bases, with 19 bases remaining between them. This CDR3 region has 15 residues. The chain's CDR3 is CASSLRAGDLSPLHF. For the CDR3, the DNA is TGTGCCAGTAGCCTCCGGGCAGGGGATCTCTCACCCCTCCACTTT.

This clone was counted once. This chain joins TRBV5-1 and TRBJ1-6, with 9 bases fitting TRBD1. CDR1 and CDR2 (germline): SGHRS, YFSETQ. Germline trimming cut 3 bases from V and 10 bases from J; bases unmatched to any gene: 17. CDR3 length: 18 amino acids. In nucleotides, the CDR3 is TGCGCCAGCAGCTCCACCTCCACCCAGGGACAGGGTACGTCACCCCTCCACTTT. Its translation is CASSSTSTQGQGTSPLHF.

The rearrangement links TRBV18 to TRBJ2-1, with D possibly TRBD2 on 7 matching bases. The CDR3 totals 17 residues. CDR1 is KGHSH, CDR2 LQKENI, per germline. The ends were cut back, 1 base at V and 4 bases at J, with 17 bases in the middle. CDR3 residues: CASSPRRGGLGYNEQFF. In DNA, the CDR3 is TGTGCCAGCTCACCACGAAGGGGGGGCCTAGGGTACAATGAGCAGTTCTTC.

This chain connects TRBV18 to TRBJ2-6; D uncertain. The germline CDR1 and CDR2 sequences are KGHSH and LQKENI. V lost 2 bases and J 1 base, leaving 6 bases between the germline ends. The CDR3 length is 15 residues. CDR3 DNA sequence: TGTGCCAGCTCACCATCCAGGTCTGGGGCCAACGTCCTGACTTTC. Encoded protein: CASSPSRSGANVLTF.

This chain uses TRBV5-1 with TRBJ2-2; possible D gene TRBD1, 6 bases. CDR3 length: 15 residues. Looked up from germline, CDR1 is SGHRS and CDR2 is YFSETQ. Trimming took 4 bases from V and 3 from J, leaving 13 bases between them. The CDR3: CASSQGDTDTGELFF. The DNA of the CDR3 is TGCGCCAGCAGCCAAGGGGACACCGACACCGGGGAGCTGTTTTTT.

The CDR3 sequence is CASSQERLAGGYNEQFF. CDR3 DNA: TGTGCCAGCAGCCAAGAGAGACTAGCGGGGGGATACAATGAGCAGTTCTTC. The chain recombines TRBV3-1 (or the pseudogene TRBV3-2) with TRBJ2-1, with 13 bases aligning to TRBD2. After removal of 0 bases from V and 4 bases from J, the junction contained 3 bases not matched to a gene. Germline V gene lookup returns CDR1 LGHDT and CDR2 YNNKEL (reference sequence). CDR3 length: 17 amino acids.

The sample holds a few counts of this clone. The chain couples TRBV7-2 to TRBJ2-5; 7 nucleotides align to TRBD2. Losses at the gene ends were 0 bases for V and 5 bases for J; bases not matched to a gene: 9. The CDR3 sequence is 16 residues long. CDR1 is SGHTA, CDR2 FQGNSA, per germline. This CDR3 reads CASSLAAGSGAETQYF. Here the CDR3 DNA reads TGTGCCAGCAGCTTAGCCGCCGGGAGCGGGGCTGAGACCCAGTACTTC.

This clone came up a few times. The chain employs TRBV10-3 and TRBJ2-3; 7 nucleotides match TRBD1. The junction had 0 bases not matched to a gene; V was cut back by 6 bases and J by 6 bases. This CDR3 is 11 amino acids long. Per the germline V gene, CDR1 is ENHRY and CDR2 is SYGVKD. For the CDR3, the DNA is TGTGCCATCAGCAGGGGGGATACGCAGTATTTT. This sequence encodes CAISRGDTQYF.

The rearrangement links TRBV21-1 to TRBJ2-1; the D call in the table, TRBD2, was not verified against the DNA. TRBV21-1 is deemed a pseudogene. This CDR3 is 14 amino acids long. The CDR3 region has the DNA TGTGCCAGCAGCAAAAGGGAGGGCGTCAATGAGCAGTTCTTC. Protein product: CASSKREGVNEQFF.

The chain couples TRBV30 to TRBJ1-3; the D is unclear. The germline gives CDR1 GTSNPN, CDR2 SVGIG (reference sequence). The CDR3 has 14 amino acids. V lost 4 bases and J lost 2, with 12 bases in between. CDR3 sequence (DNA): TGTGCCTGGACGACTGATCTCCCTGGAAACACCATATATTTT. The encoded protein is CAWTTDLPGNTIYF.

This clone was recorded a few times. The V gene is TRBV5-5, the J gene TRBJ2-5; the match to TRBD2 covers 14 bases. Germline V gives CDR1 SGHKS, CDR2 YYEKEE (reference sequence). The trim removed 0 bases at V and 2 bases at J, leaving 0 bases unmatched. The CDR3 runs to 16 residues. The CDR3 region is CASSLGLAGGQETQYF. CDR3 bases: TGTGCCAGCAGCTTGGGACTAGCGGGGGGGCAAGAGACCCAGTACTTC.

This clone is a singleton in its sample. The chain employs TRBV19 and TRBJ2-3, with 9 bases matching TRBD2. Germline V CDR1 and CDR2: LNHDA, SQIVND (reference sequence). CDR3 length equals 14 residues. Trimming removed 7 bases from V and 3 bases from J; junction bases left unmatched: 5. The DNA of the CDR3 is TGTGCCAGTACCGCTAGCGGGGAGACAGATACGCAGTATTTT. This codes for CASTASGETDTQYF.

The V gene is TRBV5-5, the J gene TRBJ2-5; D is ambiguous. CDR1 and CDR2 (germline): SGHKS, YYEKEE (reference sequence). The CDR3 is 15 residues long. Trimming shortened V by 4 bases and J by 2 bases, and 15 bases separated the two germline ends. DNA of the CDR3: TGTGCCAGCAGCCCTCGTGAGGCCCGACAAGAGACCCAGTACTTC. It encodes CASSPREARQETQYF.

The chain couples TRBV28 to TRBJ2-3, with 8 positions matching TRBD1. The CDR3 contains 13 residues. Germline lookup yields CDR1 MDHEN and CDR2 SYDVKM. Trimming removed 5 bases from V and 12 bases from J; junction bases left unmatched: 10. The DNA of the CDR3 is TGTGCCAGCAGTCCTCCGGACAGGGTCTTCCAGTATTTT. It specifies CASSPPDRVFQYF.

This chain connects TRBV7-2 to TRBJ2-3; D might be TRBD2 (7 bases). Trimming stripped 5 bases from V and 4 bases from J, with 10 bases between. Germline-derived CDR1 and CDR2 are SGHTA and FQGNSA. CDR3 size: 13 residues. The CDR3 is CASSGGGPDTQYF. The CDR3 nucleotides are TGTGCCAGCAGCGGGGGGGGGCCAGATACGCAGTATTTT.